The TCR beta chain under discussion was sequenced for a study of Graves' ophthalmopathy and Graves' hyperthyroidism. There are 15 residues in the CDR3. The V end was cut by 2 bases, the J end by 1 base, with 9 bases between. Germline V lookup: CDR1 MDHEN, CDR2 SYDVKM. This clonotype showed up many times. The TCR beta CDR3 regions underwent amplification from RNA transcripts. The first-round RT-PCR employed HTBI primers together with the Qiagen OneStep RT-PCR kit. A multiplex PCR was then performed as the second round. MiXCR was run by TCRdb on the multiplex PCR reads, yielding one entry per CDR3 protein. The sample lists 220,000 or so distinct CDR3 sequences, 20% to 25% seen once, with around two fifths in the top ten.

The sequenced sample consisted of peripheral blood. The TCR sequence derives from a woman aged 45-60 years with Graves' ophthalmopathy. J is TRBJ2-1 and V is TRBV28, with D possibly being TRBD2 (6 bases). CDR3 sequence: CASSLKGTSYNEQFF. The CDR3 DNA sequence: TGTGCCAGCAGTTTAAAAGGGACTTCCTACAATGAGCAGTTCTTC.